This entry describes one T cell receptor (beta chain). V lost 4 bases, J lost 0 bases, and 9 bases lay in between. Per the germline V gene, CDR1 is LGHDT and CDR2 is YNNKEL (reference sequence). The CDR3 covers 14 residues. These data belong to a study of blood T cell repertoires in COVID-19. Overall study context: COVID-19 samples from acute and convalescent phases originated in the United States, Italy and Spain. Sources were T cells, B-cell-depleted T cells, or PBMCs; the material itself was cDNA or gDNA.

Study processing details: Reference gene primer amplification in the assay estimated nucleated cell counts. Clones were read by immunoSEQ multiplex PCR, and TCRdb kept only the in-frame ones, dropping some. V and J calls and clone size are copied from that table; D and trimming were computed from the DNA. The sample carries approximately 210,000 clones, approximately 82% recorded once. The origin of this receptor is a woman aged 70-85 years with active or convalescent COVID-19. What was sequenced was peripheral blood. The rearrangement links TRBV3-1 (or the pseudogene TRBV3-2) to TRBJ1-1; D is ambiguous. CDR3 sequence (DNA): TGTGCCAGCAGCCTCATACACCTGAACACTGAAGCTTTCTTT. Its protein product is CASSLIHLNTEAFF.